The TCR beta chain described here comes from a study of blood T cell repertoires in COVID-19. Here immunoSEQ multiplex PCR was the method, and the copy in TCRdb shows in-frame clones only, minus some. The sample lists roughly 390,000 clones; 85% were seen once. The source material was peripheral blood. This TCR was sampled from a woman under 30 with acute or convalescent COVID-19.

CDR3 in amino acids: CASSGELSTNEKLFF. CDR3 DNA: TGTGCCAGCAGCGGGGAGCTATCAACTAATGAAAAACTGTTTTTT. V is TRBV7-3 and J is TRBJ1-4; no firm D call. Germline V gene data show CDR1 as SGHTA and CDR2 as FQGTGA. Trimming pared 5 bases from V and 0 bases from J, leaving 10 bases between. The CDR3 length is 15 residues.